This TCR beta chain came from a study of blood T cell repertoires in COVID-19. Study at large: Donors in the United States, Italy and Spain gave samples during acute or convalescent COVID-19. T cells, B-cell-depleted T cells, or PBMCs supplied cDNA or gDNA.

V lost 5 bases and J lost 0; bases outside the gene matches: 5. This CDR3 has 16 amino acids. Per the germline V gene, CDR1 is MNHEY and CDR2 is SVGEGT. Original data processing: Reference gene primers were amplified, and this amplification served to estimate nucleated cell counts. TCRdb keeps only in-frame clones here, not all; method: immunoSEQ multiplex PCR. For V, J and clone size, that table is used; D and trimming come from the DNA. The table shows roughly 200,000 clones, with 90% to 95% occurring only once. This clone was counted a few times. Seattle patients were enrolled during active infection and followed longitudinally.

The origin of this receptor is a man aged 25 to 45 with COVID-19, enrolled during active disease. Sequenced material: peripheral blood. This rearrangement joins TRBV6-2 or TRBV6-3 to TRBJ1-3; TRBD1 matches at 9 bases. Here the CDR3 reads CASSADRGASGNTIYF. The CDR3 nucleotides are TGTGCCAGCAGTGCGGACAGGGGCGCCTCTGGAAACACCATATATTTT.